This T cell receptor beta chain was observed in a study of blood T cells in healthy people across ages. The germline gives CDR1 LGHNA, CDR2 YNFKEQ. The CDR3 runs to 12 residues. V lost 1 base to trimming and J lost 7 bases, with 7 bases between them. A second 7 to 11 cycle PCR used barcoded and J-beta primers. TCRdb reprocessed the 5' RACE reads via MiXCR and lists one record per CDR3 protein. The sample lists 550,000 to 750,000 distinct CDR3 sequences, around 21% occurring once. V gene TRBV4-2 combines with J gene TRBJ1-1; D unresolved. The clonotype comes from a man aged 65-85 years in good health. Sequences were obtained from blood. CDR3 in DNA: TGTGCCAGCAGCCAAGGTGTGGGTGAAGCTTTCTTT. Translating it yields CASSQGVGEAFF.